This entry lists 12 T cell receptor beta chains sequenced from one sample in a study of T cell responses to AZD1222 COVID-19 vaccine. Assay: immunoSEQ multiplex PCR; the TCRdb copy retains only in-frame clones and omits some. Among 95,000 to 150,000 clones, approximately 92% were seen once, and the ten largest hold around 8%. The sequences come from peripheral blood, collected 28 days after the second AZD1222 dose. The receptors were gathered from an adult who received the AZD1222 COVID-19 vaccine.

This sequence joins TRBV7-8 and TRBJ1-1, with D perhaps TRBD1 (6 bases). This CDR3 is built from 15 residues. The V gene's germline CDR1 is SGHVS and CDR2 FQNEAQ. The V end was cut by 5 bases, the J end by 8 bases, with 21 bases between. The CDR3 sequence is CASSRRAGTIIEAFF. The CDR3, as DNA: TGTGCCAGCAGCCGCAGAGCTGGGACAATCATAGAAGCTTTCTTT. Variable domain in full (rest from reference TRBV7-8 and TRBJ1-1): GAGVSQSPRYKVAKRGQDVALRCDPISGHVSLFWYQQALGQGPEFLTYFQNEAQLDKSGLPSDRFFAERPEGSVSTLKIQRTQQEDSAVYLCASSRRAGTIIEAFFGQGTRLTVV.

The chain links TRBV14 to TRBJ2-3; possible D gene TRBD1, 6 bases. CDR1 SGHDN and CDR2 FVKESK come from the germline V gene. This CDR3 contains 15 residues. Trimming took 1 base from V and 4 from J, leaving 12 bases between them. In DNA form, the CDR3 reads TGTGCCAGCAGCCAAGGCCAGGGGTTTGCAGATACGCAGTATTTT. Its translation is CASSQGQGFADTQYF. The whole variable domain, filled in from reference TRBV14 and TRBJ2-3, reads EAGVTQFPSHSVIEKGQTVTLRCDPISGHDNLYWYRRVMGKEIKFLLHFVKESKQDESGMPNNRFLAERTGGTYSTLKVQPAELEDSGVYFCASSQGQGFADTQYFGPGTRLTVL.

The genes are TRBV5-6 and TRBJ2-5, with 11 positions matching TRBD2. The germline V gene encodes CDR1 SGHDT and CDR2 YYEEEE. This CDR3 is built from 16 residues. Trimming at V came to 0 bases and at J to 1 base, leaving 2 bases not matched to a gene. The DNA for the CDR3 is TGTGCCAGCAGCTTGGCGGGGACTAGCGGCCAAGAGACCCAGTACTTC. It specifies CASSLAGTSGQETQYF.

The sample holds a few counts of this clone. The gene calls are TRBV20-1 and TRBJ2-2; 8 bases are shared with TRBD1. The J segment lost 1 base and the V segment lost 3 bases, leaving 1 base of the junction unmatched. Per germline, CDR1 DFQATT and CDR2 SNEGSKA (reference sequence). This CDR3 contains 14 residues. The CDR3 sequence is CSASTGGNTGELFF. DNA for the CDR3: TGCAGTGCTAGTACAGGGGGGAACACCGGGGAGCTGTTTTTT.

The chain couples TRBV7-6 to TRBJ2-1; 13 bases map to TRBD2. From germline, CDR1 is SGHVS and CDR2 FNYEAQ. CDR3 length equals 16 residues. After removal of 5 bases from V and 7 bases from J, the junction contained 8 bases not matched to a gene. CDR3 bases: TGTGCCAGCAGCATAGGACTAGCGGGAGTCAGAAATGAGCAGTTCTTC. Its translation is CASSIGLAGVRNEQFF.

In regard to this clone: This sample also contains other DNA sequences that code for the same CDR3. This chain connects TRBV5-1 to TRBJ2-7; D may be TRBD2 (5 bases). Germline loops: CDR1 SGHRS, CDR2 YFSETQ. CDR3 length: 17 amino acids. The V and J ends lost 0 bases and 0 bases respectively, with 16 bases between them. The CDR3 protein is CASSLVMGDQLSYEQYF. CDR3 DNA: TGCGCCAGCAGCTTGGTAATGGGAGACCAACTCTCCTACGAGCAGTACTTC.

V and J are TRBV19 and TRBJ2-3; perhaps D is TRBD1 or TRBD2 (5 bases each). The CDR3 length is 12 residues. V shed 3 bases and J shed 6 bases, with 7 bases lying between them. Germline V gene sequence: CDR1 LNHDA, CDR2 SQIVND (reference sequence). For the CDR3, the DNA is TGTGCCAGTAGTATGGGGGTCGATACGCAGTATTTT. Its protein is CASSMGVDTQYF.

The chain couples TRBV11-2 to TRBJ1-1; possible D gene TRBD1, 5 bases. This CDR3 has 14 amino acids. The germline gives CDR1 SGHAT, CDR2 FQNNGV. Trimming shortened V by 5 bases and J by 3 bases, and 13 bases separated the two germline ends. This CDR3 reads CASSQTPGYTEAFF. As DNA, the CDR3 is TGTGCCAGCAGCCAAACGCCAGGGTACACTGAAGCTTTCTTT.

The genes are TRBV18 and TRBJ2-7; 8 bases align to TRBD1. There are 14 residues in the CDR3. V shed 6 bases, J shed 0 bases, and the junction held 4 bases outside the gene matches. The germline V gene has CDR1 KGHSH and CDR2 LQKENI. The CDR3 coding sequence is TGTGCCAGCTCTCTACAGGGGGTCTCCTACGAGCAGTACTTC. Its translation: CASSLQGVSYEQYF.

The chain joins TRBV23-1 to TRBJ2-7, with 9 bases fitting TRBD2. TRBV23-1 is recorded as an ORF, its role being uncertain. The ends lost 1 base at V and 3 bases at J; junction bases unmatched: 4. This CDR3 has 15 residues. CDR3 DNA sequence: TGCGCCAGCAGTCAATGGAGCGGGGGGTACTACGAGCAGTACTTC. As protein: CASSQWSGGYYEQYF.

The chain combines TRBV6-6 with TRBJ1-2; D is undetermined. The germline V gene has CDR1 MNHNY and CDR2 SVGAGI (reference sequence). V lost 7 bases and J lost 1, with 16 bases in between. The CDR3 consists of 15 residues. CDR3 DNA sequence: TGTGCCAGCACCTACTCGGCGAGGGATAACTATGGCTACACCTTC. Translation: CASTYSARDNYGYTF.

The chain's CDR3 is CASSSRGAVNQPQHF. The CDR3 DNA reads TGTGCCAGCAGCTCAAGAGGGGCTGTCAATCAGCCCCAGCATTTT. V usage is TRBV7-8 and J usage is TRBJ1-5; tentatively, D is TRBD1 (5 bases). V was clipped by 4 bases and J by 3 bases, with 13 bases between them. The CDR3 loop spans 15 amino acids. CDR1 and CDR2 (germline): SGHVS, FQNEAQ.